This T cell receptor (beta chain) was recovered during a study of CD8 T cells in ankylosing spondylitis. Study conclusions and caveats: Significant enrichment of disease-linked clones was reported in matched ankylosing spondylitis synovial fluid. Fewer than 10 highly homologous variants formed a TCR beta motif that appeared characteristic of ankylosing spondylitis blood.

The CDR3 totals 13 residues. V was pared by 5 bases and J by 4 bases, with 11 bases between. Concerning this clonotype: The antigen is unknown.

TCRdb re-derived calls from the 5' RACE reads in MiXCR, one entry per CDR3 protein. Here the sample spans about 250,000 distinct CDR3 sequences, roughly 25% being singletons. The chain employs TRBV12-3 or TRBV12-4 and TRBJ2-5, with a tentative D call TRBD2 (6 bases). The sequencing sample was made of blood, either unsorted or a sorted T cell fraction (not recorded which). This receptor was obtained from a male donor with ankylosing spondylitis or in good health (not recorded which). CDR3 protein: CASSRDLPETQYF. In nucleotides, the CDR3 is TGTGCCAGCAGTCGGGACTTGCCAGAGACCCAGTACTTC.